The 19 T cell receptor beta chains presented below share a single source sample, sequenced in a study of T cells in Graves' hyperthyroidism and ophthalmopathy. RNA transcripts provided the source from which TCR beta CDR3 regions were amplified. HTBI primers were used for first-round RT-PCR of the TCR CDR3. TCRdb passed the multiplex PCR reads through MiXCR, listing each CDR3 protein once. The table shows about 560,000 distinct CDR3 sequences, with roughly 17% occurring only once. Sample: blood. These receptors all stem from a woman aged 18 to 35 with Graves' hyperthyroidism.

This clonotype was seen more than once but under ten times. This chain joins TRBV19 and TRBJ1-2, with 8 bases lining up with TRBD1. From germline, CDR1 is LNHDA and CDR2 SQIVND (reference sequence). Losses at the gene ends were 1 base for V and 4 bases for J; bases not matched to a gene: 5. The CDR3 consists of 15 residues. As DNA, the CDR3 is TGTGCCAGTAGTATAGGCCAGGGGGCGGCCTATGGCTACACCTTC. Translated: CASSIGQGAAYGYTF.

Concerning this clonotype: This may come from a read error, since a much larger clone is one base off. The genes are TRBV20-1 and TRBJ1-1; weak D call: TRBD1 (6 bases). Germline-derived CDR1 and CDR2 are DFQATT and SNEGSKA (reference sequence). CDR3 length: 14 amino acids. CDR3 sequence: CSAWDTAMNPEAFF. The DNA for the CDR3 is TGCAGTGCTTGGGACACCGCCATGAACCCTGAAGCTTTCTTT.

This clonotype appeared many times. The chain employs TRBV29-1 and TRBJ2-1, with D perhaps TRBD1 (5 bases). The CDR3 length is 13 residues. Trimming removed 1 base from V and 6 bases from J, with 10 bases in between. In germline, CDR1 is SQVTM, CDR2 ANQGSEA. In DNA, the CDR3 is TGCAGCGTTGAAGGGACAACCGCCAATGAGCAGTTCTTC. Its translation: CSVEGTTANEQFF.

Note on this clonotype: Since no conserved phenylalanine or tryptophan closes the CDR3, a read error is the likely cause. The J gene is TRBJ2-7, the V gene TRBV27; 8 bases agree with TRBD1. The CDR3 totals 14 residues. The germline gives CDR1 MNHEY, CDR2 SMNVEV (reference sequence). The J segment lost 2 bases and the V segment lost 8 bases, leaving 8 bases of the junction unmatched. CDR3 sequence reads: CASARQGSAYEQYS. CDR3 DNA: TGTGCCAGCGCTAGACAGGGGTCGGCCTACGAGCAGTACTCC.

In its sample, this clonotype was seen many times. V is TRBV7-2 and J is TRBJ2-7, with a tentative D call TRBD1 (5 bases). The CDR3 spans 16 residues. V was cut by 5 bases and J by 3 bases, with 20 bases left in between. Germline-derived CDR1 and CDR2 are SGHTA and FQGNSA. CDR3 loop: CASSLGSLGARYEQYF. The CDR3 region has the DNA TGTGCCAGCAGCCTCGGGTCGTTAGGGGCGCGCTACGAGCAGTACTTC. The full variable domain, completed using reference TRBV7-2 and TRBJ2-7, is GAGVSQSPSNKVTEKGKDVELRCDPISGHTALYWYRQSLGQGLEFLIYFQGNSAPDKSGLPSDRFSAERTGGSVSTLTIQRTQQEDSAVYLCASSLGSLGARYEQYFGPGTRLTVT.

CDR3 residues: CASSLAWRPPSYNEQFF. Here the CDR3 DNA reads TGTGCCAGCAGCTTAGCGTGGAGACCACCGTCCTACAATGAGCAGTTCTTC. The V gene is TRBV7-6, the J gene TRBJ2-1; D unclear. Per germline, CDR1 SGHVS and CDR2 FNYEAQ. Deletions cut 0 bases from V and 1 base from J, with 13 bases between. This CDR3 contains 17 residues.

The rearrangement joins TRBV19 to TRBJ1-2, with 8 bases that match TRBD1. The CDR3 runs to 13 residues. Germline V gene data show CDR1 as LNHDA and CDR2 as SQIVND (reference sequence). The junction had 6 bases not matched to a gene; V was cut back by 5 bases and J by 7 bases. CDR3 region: CASSPRTGSGYTF. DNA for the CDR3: TGTGCCAGTAGTCCAAGGACAGGGAGTGGCTACACCTTC.

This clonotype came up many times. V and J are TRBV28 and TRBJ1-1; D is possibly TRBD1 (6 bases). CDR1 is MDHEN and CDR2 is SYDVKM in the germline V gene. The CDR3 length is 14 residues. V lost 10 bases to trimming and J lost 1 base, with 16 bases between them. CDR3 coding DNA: TGTGCCACCCGATACAGGGTACCGAACACTGAAGCTTTCTTT. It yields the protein CATRYRVPNTEAFF.

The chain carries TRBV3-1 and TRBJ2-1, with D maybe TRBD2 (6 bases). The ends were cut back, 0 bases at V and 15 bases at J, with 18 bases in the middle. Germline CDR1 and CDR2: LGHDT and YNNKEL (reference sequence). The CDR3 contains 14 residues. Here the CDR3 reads CASSQDLTSWVVFF. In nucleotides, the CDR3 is TGTGCCAGCAGCCAAGATTTGACTAGTTGGGTGGTGTTCTTC.

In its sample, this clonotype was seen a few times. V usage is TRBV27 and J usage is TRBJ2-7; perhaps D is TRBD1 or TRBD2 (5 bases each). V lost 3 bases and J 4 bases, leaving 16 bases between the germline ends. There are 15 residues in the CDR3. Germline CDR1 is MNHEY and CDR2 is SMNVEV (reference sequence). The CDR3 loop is CASSFSGIGGYEQYF. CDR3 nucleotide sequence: TGTGCCAGCAGTTTTTCCGGGATTGGGGGATACGAGCAGTACTTC.

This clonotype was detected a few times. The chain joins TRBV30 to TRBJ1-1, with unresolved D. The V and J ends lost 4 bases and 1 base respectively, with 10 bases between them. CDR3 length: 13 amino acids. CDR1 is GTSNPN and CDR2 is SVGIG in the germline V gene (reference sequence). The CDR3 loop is CAWTLGGNTEAFF. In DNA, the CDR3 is TGTGCCTGGACCCTCGGAGGGAACACTGAAGCTTTCTTT.

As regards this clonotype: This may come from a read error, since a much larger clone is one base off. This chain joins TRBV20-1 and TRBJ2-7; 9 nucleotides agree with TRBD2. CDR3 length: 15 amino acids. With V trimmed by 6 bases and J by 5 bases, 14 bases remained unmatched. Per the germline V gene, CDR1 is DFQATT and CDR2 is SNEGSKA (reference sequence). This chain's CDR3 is CSASFGGRAVNEQYF. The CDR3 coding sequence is TGCAGTGCCTCGTTTGGCGGGAGGGCCGTCAACGAGCAGTACTTC.

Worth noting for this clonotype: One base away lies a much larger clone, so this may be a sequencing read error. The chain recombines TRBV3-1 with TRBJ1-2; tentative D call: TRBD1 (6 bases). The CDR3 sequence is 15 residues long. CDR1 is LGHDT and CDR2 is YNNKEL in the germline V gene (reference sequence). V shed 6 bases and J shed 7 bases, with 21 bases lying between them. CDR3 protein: CASRESGAAGFGYTF. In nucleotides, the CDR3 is TGTGCCAGCAGGGAATCAGGGGCGGCTGGCTTTGGCTACACCTTC.

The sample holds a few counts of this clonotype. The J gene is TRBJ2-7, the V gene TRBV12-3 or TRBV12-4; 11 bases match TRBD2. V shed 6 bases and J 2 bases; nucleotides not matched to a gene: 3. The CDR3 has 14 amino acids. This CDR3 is CASRQTSGTYEQYF. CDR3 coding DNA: TGTGCCAGCAGGCAGACTAGCGGGACCTACGAGCAGTACTTC.

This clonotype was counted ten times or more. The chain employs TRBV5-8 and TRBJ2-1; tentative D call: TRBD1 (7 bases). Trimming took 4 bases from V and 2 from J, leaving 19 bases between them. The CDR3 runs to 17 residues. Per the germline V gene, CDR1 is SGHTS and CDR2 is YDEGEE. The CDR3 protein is CASSAYQGGGTYNEQFF. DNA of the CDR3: TGTGCCAGCAGCGCGTATCAGGGGGGAGGAACCTACAATGAGCAGTTCTTC.

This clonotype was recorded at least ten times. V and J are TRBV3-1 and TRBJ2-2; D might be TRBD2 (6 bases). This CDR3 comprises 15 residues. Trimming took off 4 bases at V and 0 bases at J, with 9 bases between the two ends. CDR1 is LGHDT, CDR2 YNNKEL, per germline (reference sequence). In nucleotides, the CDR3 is TGTGCCAGCAGCCCTCGGGGGTCGAACACCGGGGAGCTGTTTTTT. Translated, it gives CASSPRGSNTGELFF.

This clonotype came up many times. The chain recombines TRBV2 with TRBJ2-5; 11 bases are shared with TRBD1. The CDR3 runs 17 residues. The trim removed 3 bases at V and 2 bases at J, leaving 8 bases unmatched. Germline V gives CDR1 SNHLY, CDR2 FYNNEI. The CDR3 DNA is TGTGCCAGCAGTGACGGGGGGACAGGGGGTAGGCAAGAGACCCAGTACTTC. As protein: CASSDGGTGGRQETQYF.

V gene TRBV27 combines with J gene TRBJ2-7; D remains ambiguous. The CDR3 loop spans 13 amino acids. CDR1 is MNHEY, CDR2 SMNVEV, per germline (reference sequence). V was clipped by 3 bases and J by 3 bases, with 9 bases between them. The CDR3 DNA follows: TGTGCCAGCAGTTTTCGTCCCGACTACGAGCAGTACTTC. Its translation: CASSFRPDYEQYF.

CDR3 loop: CSARDRLAEVDTQYF. The CDR3 DNA sequence: TGCAGTGCTAGAGATCGGCTAGCGGAGGTAGATACGCAGTATTTT. This rearrangement joins TRBV20-1 to TRBJ2-3; TRBD2 agrees at 7 bases. V lost 0 bases to trimming and J lost 5 bases; unmatched junction nucleotides: 8. The CDR3 runs 15 residues. Germline V gene sequence: CDR1 DFQATT, CDR2 SNEGSKA (reference sequence).